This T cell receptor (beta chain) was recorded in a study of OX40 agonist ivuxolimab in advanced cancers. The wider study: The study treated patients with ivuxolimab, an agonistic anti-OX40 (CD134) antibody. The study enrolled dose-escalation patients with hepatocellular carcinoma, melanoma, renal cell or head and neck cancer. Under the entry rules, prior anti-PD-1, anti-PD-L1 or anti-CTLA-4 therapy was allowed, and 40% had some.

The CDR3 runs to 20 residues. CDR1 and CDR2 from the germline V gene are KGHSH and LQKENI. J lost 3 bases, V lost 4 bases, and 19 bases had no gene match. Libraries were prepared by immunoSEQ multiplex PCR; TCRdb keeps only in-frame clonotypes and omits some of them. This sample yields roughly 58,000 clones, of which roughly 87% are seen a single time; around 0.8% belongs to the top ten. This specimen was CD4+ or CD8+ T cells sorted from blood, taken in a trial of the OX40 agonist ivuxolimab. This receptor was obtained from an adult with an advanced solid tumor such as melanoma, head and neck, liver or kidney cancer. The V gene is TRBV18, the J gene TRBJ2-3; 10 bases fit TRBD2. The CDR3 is CASSRWDRRTSGSGTDTQYF. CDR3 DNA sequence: TGTGCCAGCTCACGATGGGACAGAAGGACTAGCGGAAGTGGAACAGATACGCAGTATTTT.